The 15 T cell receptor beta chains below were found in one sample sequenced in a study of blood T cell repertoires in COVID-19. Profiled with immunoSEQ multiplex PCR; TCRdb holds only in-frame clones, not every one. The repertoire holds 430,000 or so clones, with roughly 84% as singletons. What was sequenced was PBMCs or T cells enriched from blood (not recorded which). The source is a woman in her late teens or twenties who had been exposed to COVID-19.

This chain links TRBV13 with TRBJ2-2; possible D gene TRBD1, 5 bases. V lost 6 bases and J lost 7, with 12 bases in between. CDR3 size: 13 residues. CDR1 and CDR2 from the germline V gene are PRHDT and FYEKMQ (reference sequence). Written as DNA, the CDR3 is TGTGCCAGCAGGAAAAGGGGAAGCGGGGAGCTGTTTTTT. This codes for CASRKRGSGELFF.

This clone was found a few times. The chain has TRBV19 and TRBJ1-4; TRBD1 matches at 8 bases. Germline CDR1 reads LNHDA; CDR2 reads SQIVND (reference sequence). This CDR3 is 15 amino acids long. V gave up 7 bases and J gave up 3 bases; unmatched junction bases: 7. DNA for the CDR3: TGTGCCAGTAAACCACCGGGACAGGCTAATGAAAAACTGTTTTTT. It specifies CASKPPGQANEKLFF.

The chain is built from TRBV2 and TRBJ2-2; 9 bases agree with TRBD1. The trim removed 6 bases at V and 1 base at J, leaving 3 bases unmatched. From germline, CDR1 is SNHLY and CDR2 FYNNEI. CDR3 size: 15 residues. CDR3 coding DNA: TGTGCCAGCAGGGGACAGGGAGTGAACACCGGGGAGCTGTTTTTT. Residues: CASRGQGVNTGELFF.

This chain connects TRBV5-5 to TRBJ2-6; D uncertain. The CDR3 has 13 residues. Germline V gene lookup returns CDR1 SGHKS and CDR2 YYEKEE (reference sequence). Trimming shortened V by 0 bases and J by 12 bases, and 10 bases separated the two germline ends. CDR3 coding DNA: TGTGCCAGCAGCTTGGGCCATAGCACCGTCCTGACTTTC. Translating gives CASSLGHSTVLTF.

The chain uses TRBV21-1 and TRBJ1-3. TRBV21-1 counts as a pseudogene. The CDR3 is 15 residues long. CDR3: CASSAQREKRNTIYF. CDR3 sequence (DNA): TGTGCCAGCAGCGCTCAAAGGGAGAAGCGAAACACCATATATTTT.

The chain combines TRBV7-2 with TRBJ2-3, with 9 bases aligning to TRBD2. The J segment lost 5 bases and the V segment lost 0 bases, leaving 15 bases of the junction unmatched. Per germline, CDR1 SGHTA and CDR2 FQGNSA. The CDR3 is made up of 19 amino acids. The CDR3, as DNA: TGTGCCAGCAGCTTAGCAGAATCAAAAGCTAGCGGGAAAAAAGATACGCAGTATTTT. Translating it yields CASSLAESKASGKKDTQYF.

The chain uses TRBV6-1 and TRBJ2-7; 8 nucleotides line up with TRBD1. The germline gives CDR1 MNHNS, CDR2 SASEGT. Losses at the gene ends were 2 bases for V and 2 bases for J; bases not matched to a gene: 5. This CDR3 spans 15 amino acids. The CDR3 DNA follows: TGTGCCAGCAGTGAATTTCGACAGGGGCCCTACGAGCAGTACTTC. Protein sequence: CASSEFRQGPYEQYF.

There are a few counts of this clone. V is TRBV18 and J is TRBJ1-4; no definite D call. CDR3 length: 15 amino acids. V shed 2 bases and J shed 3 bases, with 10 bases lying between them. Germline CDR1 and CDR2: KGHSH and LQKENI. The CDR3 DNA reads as TGTGCCAGCTCACCATCTGGGCAGCCTAATGAAAAACTGTTTTTT. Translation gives CASSPSGQPNEKLFF.

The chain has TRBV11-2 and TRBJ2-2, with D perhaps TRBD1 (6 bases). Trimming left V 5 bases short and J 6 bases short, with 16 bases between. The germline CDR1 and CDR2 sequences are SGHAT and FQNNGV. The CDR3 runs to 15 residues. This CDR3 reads CASSPEPAGAGELFF. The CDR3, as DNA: TGTGCCAGCAGCCCTGAACCTGCAGGGGCCGGGGAGCTGTTTTTT.

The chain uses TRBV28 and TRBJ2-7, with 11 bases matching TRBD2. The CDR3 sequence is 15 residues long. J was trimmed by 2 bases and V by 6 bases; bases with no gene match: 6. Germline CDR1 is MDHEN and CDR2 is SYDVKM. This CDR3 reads CASRHTSGRPYEQYF. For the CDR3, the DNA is TGTGCCAGCAGACATACTAGCGGGAGACCCTACGAGCAGTACTTC.

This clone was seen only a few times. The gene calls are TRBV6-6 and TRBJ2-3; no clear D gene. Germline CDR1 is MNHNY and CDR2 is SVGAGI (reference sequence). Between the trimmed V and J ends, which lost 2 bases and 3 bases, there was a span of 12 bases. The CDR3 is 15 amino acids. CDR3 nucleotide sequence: TGTGCCAGCAGTTACGGGCAGTCAAGGACAGATACGCAGTATTTT. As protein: CASSYGQSRTDTQYF.

CDR3: CASSAGGGNQPQHF. In DNA, the CDR3 is TGCGCCAGCAGTGCAGGGGGCGGCAATCAGCCCCAGCATTTT. The J gene is TRBJ1-5, the V gene TRBV10-2, with 8 positions matching TRBD1. The CDR3 extends over 14 amino acids. Germline V gene lookup returns CDR1 WSHSY and CDR2 SAAADI. V lost 4 bases and J lost 2; bases outside the gene matches: 1.

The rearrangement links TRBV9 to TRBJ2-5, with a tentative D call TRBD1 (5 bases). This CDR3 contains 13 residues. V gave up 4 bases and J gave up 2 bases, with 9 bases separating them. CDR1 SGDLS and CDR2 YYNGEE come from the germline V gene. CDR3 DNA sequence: TGTGCCAGCAGCACAGGCCTACAAGAGACCCAGTACTTC. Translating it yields CASSTGLQETQYF.

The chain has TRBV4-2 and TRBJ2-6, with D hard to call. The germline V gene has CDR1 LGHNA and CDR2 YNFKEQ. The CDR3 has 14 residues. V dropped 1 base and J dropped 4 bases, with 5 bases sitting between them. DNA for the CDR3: TGTGCCAGCAGCCAAGGGAGAGGGGCCAACGTCCTGACTTTC. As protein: CASSQGRGANVLTF.

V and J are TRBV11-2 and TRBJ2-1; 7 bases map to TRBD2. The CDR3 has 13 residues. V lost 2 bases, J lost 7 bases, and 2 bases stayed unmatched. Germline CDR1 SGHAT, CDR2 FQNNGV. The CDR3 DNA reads TGTGCCAGCAGCTTATGGCGGGGGAATGAGCAGTTCTTC. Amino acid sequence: CASSLWRGNEQFF.